Here is one TCR beta chain with its context. What it recognizes is unknown. The time point: newly diagnosed, previously untreated cHL patient sample. The authors enriched CD8+ T cells from thawed PBMCs via magnetic negative selection. CDR3 length equals 13 residues. Germline CDR1 and CDR2: MNHEY and SMNVEV (reference sequence). With 7 bases removed from V and 3 bases from J, the gap between germline ends came to 13 bases. This entry is derived from a study of PD-1 blockade in classical Hodgkin lymphoma. Whole-study findings and limits: Reported findings placed baseline TCR diversity lower in newly diagnosed patients (compared with healthy donors).

Some clones are missing from TCRdb's copy, which holds only in-frame ones; the method was immunoSEQ multiplex PCR. The table records 21,000 or so clones, approximately 87% of them present only once. The chain is built from TRBV27 and TRBJ2-7; the D is unclear. Sequencing input: CD8+ T cells from blood. The TCR was taken from a human donor with classical Hodgkin lymphoma. CDR3 nucleotide sequence: TGTGCCAGCACCCCTGGGCCTATCTACGAGCAGTACTTC. It translates to CASTPGPIYEQYF.